This is a list of T cell receptor beta chains from one sample in a study of cytomegalovirus exposure and HLA in healthy donors. The method was immunoSEQ multiplex PCR; TCRdb's version includes in-frame clones alone and lacks a portion of them. The sample lists 150,000 to 200,000 clones, 84% occurring once. Sequenced material: PBMCs. These receptors were taken from a girl aged 5-17 years in good health and CMV-seropositive. Both conserved end residues are part of each CDR3. A D gene is named only where the DNA matches it firmly. The listing skips clone size in some rows; elsewhere it reads once, few, many or a size class.

cdr3_aa: CASSISSAGGQDTQYF; cdr3_nt: TGTGCCAGTAGTATATCTTCAGCGGGGGGGCAGGACACGCAGTATTTT; clone_size: -; j_call: TRBJ2-3; v_call: TRBV19; cdr3_length: 16; d_call: TRBD2
cdr3_aa: CASSLGSSKEDIQYF; cdr3_nt: TGTGCCAGCAGCTTGGGGTCATCCAAAGAGGACATTCAGTACTTC; clone_size: once; j_call: TRBJ2-4; v_call: TRBV5-4; cdr3_length: 15; d_call: -
cdr3_aa: CASSFVRQGADGYTF; cdr3_nt: TGTGCCAGCAGCTTTGTTCGGCAGGGGGCCGATGGCTACACCTTC; clone_size: -; j_call: TRBJ1-2; v_call: TRBV13; cdr3_length: 15; d_call: TRBD1
cdr3_aa: CAISDPEMGAGTEAFF; cdr3_nt: TGTGCCATCAGTGACCCCGAAATGGGGGCAGGCACTGAAGCTTTCTTT; clone_size: -; j_call: TRBJ1-1; v_call: TRBV10-3; cdr3_length: 16; d_call: -
cdr3_aa: CASSQDAEAFF; cdr3_nt: TGCGCCAGCAGCCAAGACGCTGAAGCTTTCTTT; clone_size: -; j_call: TRBJ1-1; v_call: TRBV4-1; cdr3_length: 11; d_call: -
cdr3_aa: CASTRGGMDTEAFF; cdr3_nt: TGTGCCAGCACAAGAGGGGGTATGGACACTGAAGCTTTCTTT; clone_size: -; j_call: TRBJ1-1; v_call: TRBV6-6; cdr3_length: 14; d_call: -
cdr3_aa: CAWRIGGAYNSPLHF; cdr3_nt: TGTGCCTGGAGAATCGGGGGGGCCTATAATTCACCCCTCCACTTT; clone_size: -; j_call: TRBJ1-6; v_call: TRBV30; cdr3_length: 15; d_call: -
cdr3_aa: CACGQGDLNTEAFF; cdr3_nt: TGTGCCTGCGGACAGGGGGACTTGAACACTGAAGCTTTCTTT; clone_size: -; j_call: TRBJ1-1; v_call: TRBV30; cdr3_length: 14; d_call: TRBD1
cdr3_aa: CASSQGAGWGDPLMNTEAFF; cdr3_nt: TGCGCCAGCAGCCAGGGCGCCGGTTGGGGGGACCCCTTAATGAACACTGAAGCTTTCTTT; clone_size: -; j_call: TRBJ1-1; v_call: TRBV4-1; cdr3_length: 20; d_call: -
cdr3_aa: CASRLDRAGANVLTF; cdr3_nt: TGTGCCAGCAGACTTGACAGGGCTGGGGCCAACGTCCTGACTTTC; clone_size: once; j_call: TRBJ2-6; v_call: TRBV6-1; cdr3_length: 15; d_call: TRBD1
cdr3_aa: CASGGGTGNTEAFF; cdr3_nt: TGTGCCAGTGGGGGCGGGACAGGGAACACTGAAGCTTTCTTT; clone_size: -; j_call: TRBJ1-1; v_call: TRBV19; cdr3_length: 14; d_call: TRBD1
cdr3_aa: CASSQDPGSSGNTIYF; cdr3_nt: TGTGCCAGCAGCCAAGATCCCGGGAGCTCTGGAAACACCATATATTTT; clone_size: -; j_call: TRBJ1-3; v_call: TRBV4-2; cdr3_length: 16; d_call: -
cdr3_aa: CASGLVLTGTGTGEETQYF; cdr3_nt: TGTGCTAGTGGTTTGGTACTAACTGGGACAGGGACGGGTGAGGAGACCCAGTACTTC; clone_size: -; j_call: TRBJ2-5; v_call: TRBV12-5; cdr3_length: 19; d_call: TRBD1
cdr3_aa: CASSYRRRGAEGYTF; cdr3_nt: TGTGCCAGCAGTTACAGGCGGCGGGGGGCGGAAGGCTACACCTTC; clone_size: few; j_call: TRBJ1-2; v_call: TRBV6-5; cdr3_length: 15; d_call: -